These 26 T cell receptor beta chains share one sample of origin, sequenced in a study of CD8+CD57+ T cells in acquired aplastic anemia (dated by TCRdb to 2017 to 2018). Sequencing was carried out with an Illumina HiSeq 2000. Genomic DNA was used as template for profiling of TCR beta VDJ combinations and CDR3 sequences. The public reads were quality trimmed at Q25 with fastp and then assembled into clones with MiXCR by TCRdb, keeping productive beta chains. Every entry covers one CDR3 protein and lists the most common genes and DNA from its rows. The sample table shows around 400,000 distinct CDR3 sequences, and 65% to 75% are seen once. 3% to 5% of the sample comes from the top ten. The sample taken for sequencing was sorted CD4+, CD8+, or CD8+CD57+ T cells (not recorded which) from PBMCs. Source of these receptors: a human donor in good health, serving as a control.

The chain combines TRBV9 with TRBJ1-5; D not resolved. CDR3 length: 14 amino acids. V lost 4 bases to trimming and J lost 11 bases, with 19 bases between them. The germline CDR1 and CDR2 sequences are SGDLS and YYNGEE. The CDR3 spells CASSSHGRLNSQHF. The CDR3 region has the DNA TGTGCCAGCAGCTCCCACGGGAGACTGAACTCCCAGCATTTT.

Concerning this clonotype itself: The DNA is left out, because the CDR3 cannot be placed on it with certainty; the CDR3 is given as TCRdb lists it. The V call is TRBV7-7, the J call TRBJ1-2. The CDR3 comprises 17 residues, both ends counted. Germline values: CDR1 SSHAT, CDR2 FNYEAQ (reference sequence). The CDR3 is CASSLGSQETQYFGYTF.

As to this clonotype: Germline and junction disagree at one end, which may indicate a read error. The chain is built from TRBV5-5 and TRBJ1-1; 7 bases are shared with TRBD1. CDR1 SGHKS and CDR2 YYEKEE come from the germline V gene (reference sequence). This CDR3 region has 13 residues. The CDR3 DNA reads TGCGCCAGCAGCTTAGACGAGGGGGCTGGGGCTTTCTTT. Amino acids: CASSLDEGAGAFF.

The chain has TRBV10-2 and TRBJ2-7, with 14 nucleotides matching TRBD2. CDR1 WSHSY and CDR2 SAAADI come from the germline V gene. Trimming took 2 bases from V and 5 from J; bases not matched to a gene: 5. CDR3 length: 16 amino acids. CDR3 sequence reads: CASSEPGLAGGDEQYF. The CDR3, as DNA: TGCGCCAGCAGTGAGCCCGGACTAGCGGGGGGCGACGAGCAGTACTTC.

The genes are TRBV7-2 and TRBJ2-7, with D maybe TRBD2 (6 bases). V lost 0 bases to trimming and J lost 12 bases, with 21 bases between them. Germline values: CDR1 SGHTA, CDR2 FQGNSA. The length of the CDR3 is 15 residues. The CDR3 spells CASSLAPRVTGEVYF. For the CDR3, the DNA is TGTGCCAGCAGCTTAGCGCCCAGGGTAACCGGGGAGGTGTACTTC.

As to this clonotype: Its ends do not fully match the called genes, so a read error is possible. This chain uses TRBV10-1 with TRBJ2-7; tentative D call: TRBD2 (6 bases). The J call may be faulty, since TRBJ2-3 better matches the DNA end. From germline, CDR1 is WNHNN and CDR2 SYGVQD (reference sequence). CDR3 size: 14 residues. CDR3 nucleotides: TGTGCCAGCAGCGAGCGCCTTGGGGGGAGCGCGCAGTATTTT. Protein sequence: CASSERLGGSAQYF.

The chain has TRBV11-3 and TRBJ1-5; unclear D gene. V was trimmed by 5 bases and J by 7 bases, leaving 18 bases between them. The CDR3 is made up of 15 amino acids. The germline gives CDR1 SGHNT, CDR2 YENEEA. The CDR3: CASSQTRGPGQPQHF. CDR3 sequence (DNA): TGTGCCAGCAGCCAGACGCGTGGGCCTGGCCAGCCCCAGCATTTT.

The chain joins TRBV5-4 to TRBJ1-2; tentatively, D is TRBD1 (5 bases). Trimming took 4 bases from V and 8 from J, leaving 21 bases between them. Germline CDR1 and CDR2: SGHNT and YYREEE (reference sequence). The CDR3 runs 15 residues. The CDR3 loop is CASSTPQEGAGGYTF. CDR3 bases: TGTGCCAGCAGCACGCCACAGGAGGGAGCGGGAGGCTACACCTTC. Looking up the rest from reference TRBV5-4 and TRBJ1-2 gives the full variable domain: ETGVTQSPTHLIKTRGQQVTLRCSSQSGHNTVSWYQQALGQGPQFIFQYYREEENGRGNFPPRFSGLQFPNYSSELNVNALELDDSALYLCASSTPQEGAGGYTFGSGTRLTVV.

The rearrangement uses TRBV7-2 and TRBJ2-5, with TRBD1 matching 9 bases. V gave up 5 bases and J gave up 4 bases; unmatched junction bases: 5. The CDR3 contains 14 residues. Germline V lookup: CDR1 SGHTA, CDR2 FQGNSA. The CDR3 nucleotides are TGTGCCAGCAGCCAGATGACAGGGGGAGAGACCCAGTACTTC. The encoded protein is CASSQMTGGETQYF.

The chain combines TRBV11-2 with TRBJ2-3, with D possibly being TRBD2 (5 bases). The CDR3 spans 16 residues. Trimming left V 5 bases short and J 0 bases short, with 15 bases between. Germline CDR1 reads SGHAT; CDR2 reads FQNNGV. The CDR3 region has the DNA TGTGCCAGCAGCAAAAGCGGTTCCTCTAGCACAGATACGCAGTATTTT. Translating it yields CASSKSGSSSTDTQYF.

Comments on this clonotype: The junction shows a germline mismatch at one end, possibly a read error. The CDR3 region is CASSLHGSGTRLKQFF. CDR3 DNA sequence: TGCGCCAGCAGCTTGCACGGTTCGGGGACCAGGTTAAAGCAGTTCTTC. V and J are TRBV9 and TRBJ2-1, with D possibly being TRBD1 or TRBD2 (5 bases each). This CDR3 contains 16 residues. Looked up from germline, CDR1 is SGDLS and CDR2 is YYNGEE.

A note on this clonotype: A read error may produce the germline difference seen at one junction end. V gene TRBV10-3 combines with J gene TRBJ1-2; possible D gene TRBD1, 6 bases. The V gene's germline CDR1 is ENHRY and CDR2 SYGVKD. The CDR3 contains 12 residues. CDR3 amino acids: CGVGAPNYGYTF. The DNA of the CDR3 is TGCGGAGTGGGGGCGCCTAACTATGGCTACACCTTC.

Remarks on this clonotype: The junction shows a germline mismatch at one end, possibly a read error. The chain couples TRBV2 to TRBJ2-2; D is unclear. The CDR3 is 16 residues long. Germline CDR1 is SNHLY and CDR2 is FYNNEI. The CDR3 loop reads CASSDSLSGNTGELFF. Written as DNA, the CDR3 is TGCGCCAGCAGTGATAGCCTCTCTGGAAACACCGGGGAGCTGTTTTTT.

V is TRBV5-1 and J is TRBJ2-5; D may be TRBD2 (5 bases). This CDR3 has 14 residues. Germline V gene sequence: CDR1 SGHRS, CDR2 YFSETQ. The V and J ends lost 4 bases and 5 bases respectively, with 15 bases between them. The CDR3 protein is CASSILTGIETQYF. CDR3 nucleotide sequence: TGCGCCAGCAGCATTTTGACGGGGATTGAGACCCAGTACTTC.

This clonotype was counted only a few times. A much larger clonotype is one base distant, so this may be a read error. This CDR3 is missing its conserved last phenylalanine or tryptophan, likely due to a read error. This sequence joins TRBV6-6 and TRBJ2-5, with TRBD2 matching 9 bases. The CDR3 extends over 14 amino acids. CDR1 and CDR2 from the germline V gene are MNHNY and SVGAGI (reference sequence). J gave up 5 bases and V 8 bases, and 9 bases lay outside the gene matches. CDR3 bases: TGTGCCAGCTCCATCGGGACTAGCAGGGAGACCCAGTACCTC. As protein: CASSIGTSRETQYL.

To note about this clonotype: A much larger clone sits a single nucleotide away, making a read error possible. This chain connects TRBV5-1 to TRBJ1-1; D ambiguous. The CDR3 extends over 17 amino acids. Deletions cut 3 bases from V and 1 base from J, with 19 bases between. Looked up from germline, CDR1 is SGHRS and CDR2 is YFSETQ. The CDR3 region is CASSYPPGSASNTEAFF. The CDR3 DNA reads as TGCGCCAGCAGCTATCCCCCGGGATCGGCCTCGAACACTGAAGCTTTCTTT.

The chain couples TRBV7-9 to TRBJ1-5; D is possibly TRBD1 (5 bases). Germline loops: CDR1 SEHNR, CDR2 FQNEAQ (reference sequence). Trimming took off 8 bases at V and 12 bases at J, with 26 bases between the two ends. The CDR3 is made up of 15 amino acids. DNA of the CDR3: TGTGCCAGCGGCGTGCGGGACGGGACCAATCCGCTCCAGCATTTT. Protein: CASGVRDGTNPLQHF. The full variable domain, with the rest looked up from reference TRBV7-9 and TRBJ1-5, is DTGVSQNPRHKITKRGQNVTFRCDPISEHNRLYWYRQTLGQGPEFLTYFQNEAQLEKSRLLSDRFSAERPKGSFSTLEIQRTEQGDSAMYLCASGVRDGTNPLQHFGDGTRLSIL.

The table lists this clonotype with many counts. This sequence joins TRBV20-1 and TRBJ1-2, with TRBD1 matching 10 bases. This CDR3 is 15 amino acids long. The V gene's germline CDR1 is DFQATT and CDR2 SNEGSKA (reference sequence). V was pared by 6 bases and J by 0 bases, with 7 bases of the junction left unmatched. CDR3 in DNA: TGCAGTGCCACGGACAGGGGGGTAGCTAACTATGGCTACACCTTC. Protein sequence: CSATDRGVANYGYTF.

A note on this clonotype: A single base separates this from a much larger clone, so it may be a read error. CDR3 sequence: CASSLARCNEQFF. CDR3 DNA: TGTGCCAGCAGCTTGGCCAGGTGCAATGAGCAGTTCTTC. The chain is built from TRBV7-2 and TRBJ2-1; D gene uncertain. Per germline, CDR1 SGHTA and CDR2 FQGNSA. The V and J ends lost 3 bases and 6 bases respectively, with 9 bases between them. The CDR3 extends over 13 amino acids.

Comment on this clonotype: One junction end disagrees with the germline gene, perhaps due to a read error. This chain links TRBV24-1 with TRBJ2-7; the D gene is possibly TRBD2 (6 bases). This CDR3 region has 14 residues. From germline, CDR1 is KGHDR and CDR2 SFDVKD. The CDR3 sequence: CASSKGRSYYEQYF. CDR3 DNA sequence: TGTGCCAGCAGTAAAGGGAGGTCCTACTACGAGCAGTACTTC.

The chain couples TRBV20-1 to TRBJ1-2; D is perhaps TRBD1 (5 bases). Per germline, CDR1 DFQATT and CDR2 SNEGSKA (reference sequence). The CDR3 totals 14 residues. CDR3 region: CSTRRGGADYGYTF. The CDR3 DNA is TGCAGCACGAGGCGGGGGGGAGCTGACTATGGCTACACCTTC.

V is TRBV6-5 and J is TRBJ1-2; TRBD1 agrees at 9 bases. The CDR3 has 15 residues. Germline V CDR1 and CDR2: MNHEY, SVGAGI. The J segment lost 5 bases and the V segment lost 10 bases, leaving 14 bases of the junction unmatched. CDR3 in amino acids: CATQPGTGTIYGYTF. The CDR3, as DNA: TGTGCCACACAACCCGGGACAGGGACAATTTATGGCTACACCTTC.

For this clonotype: The conserved phenylalanine or tryptophan normally closing the CDR3 is absent here, so this likely arose from a read error. The DNA is left out, because the CDR3 cannot be placed on it with certainty; the CDR3 is given as TCRdb lists it. The chain recombines TRBV7-2 with TRBJ1-2; TRBD1 is the table's D call and was not checked against the DNA. Looked up from germline, CDR1 is SGHTA and CDR2 is FQGNSA. The CDR3 is made up of 13 amino acids, end residues included. The CDR3 loop is CASSFPQGAWNEQ.

A remark on this clonotype: The junction shows a germline mismatch at one end, possibly a read error. The chain is built from TRBV20-1 and TRBJ2-1, with 8 bases fitting TRBD2. Per the germline V gene, CDR1 is DFQATT and CDR2 is SNEGSKA (reference sequence). The CDR3 runs to 11 residues. In DNA, the CDR3 is TGCAGTGCTACTATCCCGGGAGGGACGGTCTTC. Protein sequence: CSATIPGGTVF.

This clonotype was seen many times. The chain links TRBV12-5 to TRBJ2-2; 11 nucleotides align to TRBD2. V shed 0 bases, J shed 5 bases, and the junction held 8 bases outside the gene matches. The CDR3 loop spans 18 amino acids. Germline V gene sequence: CDR1 LGHNT, CDR2 FRNRAP. CDR3 sequence: CASGLVTSSGGRTGELFF. CDR3 bases: TGTGCTAGTGGTTTGGTAACGTCTAGCGGGGGGCGGACCGGGGAGCTGTTTTTT.

V usage is TRBV7-2 and J usage is TRBJ1-1; no firm D call. The V end lost 1 base, the J end lost 14 bases, and 23 bases lay between the germline ends. The CDR3 has 15 residues. From germline, CDR1 is SGHTA and CDR2 FQGNSA. In DNA form, the CDR3 reads TGTGCCAGCAGCTTAGAGGCTGCGAACAATCAGCCCCAGTTCTTT. It codes for CASSLEAANNQPQFF.